The entry below gives a single TCR beta chain sequence along with its context. The data were taken from a study of blood T cells in healthy people across ages. Together with a sample-barcoded 5' primer, a J-beta primer mix was included in a second PCR lasting about 7 to 11 cycles. Per-sample output comprised a minimum of 2.5 million paired-end reads containing CDR3. TCRdb passed the 5' RACE reads through MiXCR, listing each CDR3 protein once. The sample has approximately 810,000 distinct CDR3 sequences, 29% seen once. The sample providers were healthy Caucasian people from Russia, aged roughly 6 to 95. Material for sequencing was blood. The receptor was isolated from a woman at least 80 years old in good health.

The CDR3 protein is CASSLETSGGVSNEQFF. Here the CDR3 DNA reads TGTGCCAGCAGCTTAGAAACTAGCGGGGGGGTTTCCAATGAGCAGTTCTTC. This rearrangement joins TRBV7-6 to TRBJ2-1, with 13 bases that match TRBD2. This CDR3 is 17 amino acids long. Germline assignment: CDR1 SGHVS and CDR2 FNYEAQ. Losses at the gene ends were 1 base for V and 6 bases for J; bases not matched to a gene: 6.